Presented here are 29 T cell receptor beta chains from one specimen sequenced in a study of blood T cell repertoires in COVID-19. Data came from immunoSEQ multiplex PCR; TCRdb stores just in-frame clones and leaves some out. The data contain approximately 200,000 clones, 80% to 85% of them seen just once; the ten biggest clones take up 12%. Sequencing input: peripheral blood. These receptors were collected from an elderly woman with COVID-19, enrolled during active disease.

V usage is TRBV9 and J usage is TRBJ2-6; D call uncertain. Per germline, CDR1 SGDLS and CDR2 YYNGEE. Trimming took off 1 base at V and 0 bases at J, with 8 bases between the two ends. The CDR3 contains 16 residues. CDR3 DNA: TGTGCCAGCAGCGTAACCCGGAGCTCTGGGGCCAACGTCCTGACTTTC. Translating gives CASSVTRSSGANVLTF.

The chain combines TRBV9 with TRBJ2-1; weak D call: TRBD1 (6 bases). CDR1 is SGDLS, CDR2 YYNGEE, per germline. The V gene lost 3 bases and the J gene lost 4 bases, with 11 bases spanning the gap. This CDR3 spans 14 amino acids. The CDR3 DNA sequence: TGTGCCAGCAGCGCACCCGGGACATACAATGAGCAGTTCTTC. Protein product: CASSAPGTYNEQFF.

This chain joins TRBV24-1 and TRBJ2-7, with 9 nucleotides matching TRBD2. Per the germline V gene, CDR1 is KGHDR and CDR2 is SFDVKD. This CDR3 has 14 amino acids. The V and J ends lost 3 bases and 5 bases, in that order; junction bases with no gene match: 4. The CDR3 here is CATSDPGTSHEQYF. The CDR3 DNA follows: TGTGCCACCAGTGATCCCGGGACTAGCCACGAGCAGTACTTC.

V and J are TRBV7-6 and TRBJ2-1; D is ambiguous. Germline lookup yields CDR1 SGHVS and CDR2 FNYEAQ. V gave up 2 bases and J gave up 5 bases, with 4 bases separating them. This CDR3 contains 12 residues. Written as DNA, the CDR3 is TGTGCCAGCAGCTTAATCGACAATGAGCAGTTCTTC. Translating it yields CASSLIDNEQFF.

The rearrangement joins TRBV3-1 (or the pseudogene TRBV3-2) to TRBJ2-7; TRBD1 might be the D (5 bases). Germline lookup yields CDR1 LGHDT and CDR2 YNNKEL (reference sequence). Trimming stripped 3 bases from V and 6 bases from J, with 6 bases between. This CDR3 is built from 11 residues. This CDR3 is CASSQQGEQYF. CDR3 DNA sequence: TGTGCCAGCAGCCAGCAGGGCGAGCAGTACTTC.

This clone showed up just a few times. J is TRBJ1-1 and V is TRBV19, with TRBD1 matching 7 bases. The CDR3 has 17 residues. Germline CDR1 is LNHDA and CDR2 is SQIVND (reference sequence). The ends lost 6 bases at V and 1 base at J; junction bases unmatched: 14. CDR3 coding DNA: TGTGCCAGTAGGTTTAGTAGGTCAGGACAGGCGAACACTGAAGCTTTCTTT. This sequence encodes CASRFSRSGQANTEAFF.

The rearrangement joins TRBV9 to TRBJ2-1; 10 bases fit TRBD2. The junction had 3 bases not matched to a gene; V was cut back by 4 bases and J by 2 bases. CDR1 is SGDLS and CDR2 is YYNGEE in the germline V gene. The length of the CDR3 is 15 residues. The CDR3 loop reads CASSSTSGAYNEQFF. CDR3 in DNA: TGTGCCAGCAGCTCCACTAGCGGGGCCTACAATGAGCAGTTCTTC.

The chain links TRBV6-2 or TRBV6-3 to TRBJ2-2; TRBD1 agrees at 7 bases. CDR1 MNHEY and CDR2 SVGEGT come from the germline V gene. The CDR3 is 15 amino acids. The V gene end was trimmed by 2 bases and the J gene end by 0 bases; junction bases not matched to a gene: 0. CDR3: CASSYGTANTGELFF. CDR3 nucleotide sequence: TGTGCCAGCAGTTACGGGACAGCGAACACCGGGGAGCTGTTTTTT.

The table lists this clone with many counts. The rearrangement uses TRBV3-1 (or the pseudogene TRBV3-2) and TRBJ2-3, with TRBD2 matching over 7 bases. Germline lookup yields CDR1 LGHDT and CDR2 YNNKEL (reference sequence). V lost 0 bases, J lost 0 bases, and 9 bases stayed unmatched. The CDR3 consists of 18 residues. The CDR3 protein is CASSQDLAEAPSTDTQYF. Written as DNA, the CDR3 is TGTGCCAGCAGCCAAGATCTAGCGGAGGCCCCTAGCACAGATACGCAGTATTTT.

The J gene is TRBJ2-5, the V gene TRBV21-1; TRBD2, as called in the table, went unchecked against the DNA. TRBV21-1 is marked as a pseudogene. This CDR3 region has 17 residues. CDR3 residues: CASSNTGTSGNQETQYF. The CDR3 nucleotides read TGTGCCAGCAGCAATACCGGGACTAGCGGAAACCAAGAGACCCAGTACTTC.

This clone was observed a single time. The J gene is TRBJ2-7, the V gene TRBV20-1; D unclear. Germline V gene data show CDR1 as DFQATT and CDR2 as SNEGSKA (reference sequence). The CDR3 loop spans 13 amino acids. Deletions cut 3 bases from V and 3 bases from J, with 12 bases between. CDR3 sequence (DNA): TGCAGTGCTAGTCCACCGCCTAACTACGAGCAGTACTTC. Its protein product is CSASPPPNYEQYF.

J is TRBJ2-3 and V is TRBV6-5, with D maybe TRBD1 (5 bases). In germline, CDR1 is MNHEY, CDR2 SVGAGI. This CDR3 contains 14 residues. The V gene lost 6 bases and the J gene lost 1 base, with 11 bases spanning the gap. DNA of the CDR3: TGTGCCAGCAGCCCAGGGTATGGCACAGATACGCAGTATTTT. Encoded protein: CASSPGYGTDTQYF.

The chain links TRBV18 to TRBJ2-1; no reliable D call. CDR3 size: 15 residues. Germline CDR1 reads KGHSH; CDR2 reads LQKENI. The V gene lost 3 bases and the J gene lost 2 bases, with 11 bases spanning the gap. The CDR3 DNA reads as TGTGCCAGCTCACCGAAGTCAGCGCCCTACAATGAGCAGTTCTTC. This translates into CASSPKSAPYNEQFF.

This clone has just a few counts. V usage is TRBV9 and J usage is TRBJ1-3; 9 nucleotides agree with TRBD1. The CDR3 runs to 18 residues. V dropped 0 bases and J dropped 4; count of bases not matched to a gene: 11. The germline CDR1 and CDR2 sequences are SGDLS and YYNGEE. As DNA, the CDR3 is TGTGCCAGCAGCGTAGGGGTCCGGGGACAGGGTACCGGAAACACCATATATTTT. It encodes CASSVGVRGQGTGNTIYF.

The chain couples TRBV6-5 to TRBJ1-2; possible D gene TRBD1, 6 bases. V was trimmed by 0 bases and J by 4 bases, leaving 9 bases between them. Germline CDR1 MNHEY, CDR2 SVGAGI. The CDR3 sequence is 14 residues long. In nucleotides, the CDR3 is TGTGCCAGCAGTTACTCAGGACAGAGCTATGGCTACACCTTC. It is translated as CASSYSGQSYGYTF.

The chain couples TRBV6-5 to TRBJ2-2; D possibly corresponds to TRBD2 (5 bases). The CDR3 has 16 residues. Germline loops: CDR1 MNHEY, CDR2 SVGAGI. The germline V and J ends were trimmed by 0 bases and 0 bases, with 8 bases remaining between them. CDR3 bases: TGTGCCAGCAGTTACTCCCCGGGGACGAACACCGGGGAGCTGTTTTTT. It translates to CASSYSPGTNTGELFF.

The chain recombines TRBV6-2 or TRBV6-3 with TRBJ2-2, with 15 bases fitting TRBD2. Trimming removed 1 base from V and 6 bases from J; junction bases left unmatched: 9. Per the germline V gene, CDR1 is MNHEY and CDR2 is SVGEGT. The CDR3 runs to 19 residues. CDR3 nucleotides: TGTGCCAGCAGTTACTATCCCTGGACTAGCGGGGGGGTCCCCGGGGAGCTGTTTTTT. It translates to CASSYYPWTSGGVPGELFF.

The V gene is TRBV18, the J gene TRBJ2-5; 13 bases agree with TRBD2. The germline gives CDR1 KGHSH, CDR2 LQKENI. The ends lost 3 bases at V and 3 bases at J; junction bases unmatched: 1. The CDR3 runs to 15 residues. Written as DNA, the CDR3 is TGTGCCAGCTCACCCGGGACTAGCGGGAAAGAGACCCAGTACTTC. Amino acid sequence: CASSPGTSGKETQYF. Combining the CDR3 with reference TRBV18 and TRBJ2-5 gives the whole variable domain NAGVMQNPRHLVRRRGQEARLRCSPMKGHSHVYWYRQLPEEGLKFMVYLQKENIIDESGMPKERFSAEFPKEGPSILRIQQVVRGDSAAYFCASSPGTSGKETQYFGPGTRLLVL.

CDR3: CASSQAARTDTQYF. As DNA, the CDR3 is TGTGCCAGCAGCCAGGCGGCCCGCACAGATACGCAGTATTTT. The chain links TRBV3-1 (or the pseudogene TRBV3-2) to TRBJ2-3; D gene unclear. With 3 bases removed from V and 1 base from J, the gap between germline ends came to 8 bases. The germline CDR1 and CDR2 sequences are LGHDT and YNNKEL (reference sequence). The CDR3 totals 14 residues.

This clone was seen a single time. The chain couples TRBV20-1 to TRBJ2-7; TRBD1 might be the D (5 bases). The CDR3 has 14 amino acids. Germline V gene lookup returns CDR1 DFQATT and CDR2 SNEGSKA (reference sequence). The ends were cut back, 3 bases at V and 5 bases at J, with 17 bases in the middle. DNA for the CDR3: TGCAGTGCTAGTGGGGCAGGTTTAGTCAACGAGCAGTACTTC. Its translation: CSASGAGLVNEQYF.

This sequence joins TRBV12-3 or TRBV12-4 and TRBJ2-3; no reliable D call. The CDR3 totals 12 residues. The germline V and J ends were trimmed by 5 bases and 0 bases, with 3 bases remaining between them. The CDR3 bases are TGTGCCAGCAGTCTAAGCACAGATACGCAGTATTTT. Translating it yields CASSLSTDTQYF.

The chain employs TRBV7-9 and TRBJ2-5; TRBD1 agrees at 8 bases. Germline trimming cut 5 bases from V and 7 bases from J; bases unmatched to any gene: 9. The germline V gene has CDR1 SEHNR and CDR2 FQNEAQ (reference sequence). This CDR3 has 14 residues. The CDR3 reads CASSPGGGDGTQYF. Written as DNA, the CDR3 is TGTGCCAGCAGCCCAGGGGGCGGGGACGGGACCCAGTACTTC.

The J gene is TRBJ1-6, the V gene TRBV7-6, with 9 bases matching TRBD1. J was trimmed by 6 bases and V by 5 bases; bases with no gene match: 8. The CDR3 runs 16 residues. The V gene's germline CDR1 is SGHVS and CDR2 FNYEAQ. This CDR3 reads CASSPRQGGSNSPLHF. CDR3 bases: TGTGCCAGCAGCCCTCGACAGGGGGGCAGTAATTCACCCCTCCACTTT.

The chain recombines TRBV4-2 with TRBJ1-5; tentative D call: TRBD1 (5 bases). Germline V gene sequence: CDR1 LGHNA, CDR2 YNFKEQ. V lost 0 bases and J lost 0, with 12 bases in between. CDR3 length: 17 residues. The CDR3 region has the DNA TGTGCCAGCAGCCAAGAAGAAGGGGTCAATAGCAATCAGCCCCAGCATTTT. It yields the protein CASSQEEGVNSNQPQHF.

This rearrangement joins TRBV14 to TRBJ2-4, with TRBD1 as a possible D gene (5 bases). The CDR3 totals 12 residues. The germline gives CDR1 SGHDN, CDR2 FVKESK. V shed 3 bases and J shed 7 bases, with 7 bases lying between them. CDR3 amino acids: CASSQSGNIQYF. The CDR3 DNA reads TGTGCCAGCAGCCAGTCAGGGAACATTCAGTACTTC.

DNA of the CDR3: TGTGCCAGCAGCTTAAGAGGCAACGGGAACACCGGGGAGCTGTTTTTT. Protein sequence: CASSLRGNGNTGELFF. The genes are TRBV5-6 and TRBJ2-2; D call uncertain. Germline loops: CDR1 SGHDT, CDR2 YYEEEE. With 2 bases removed from V and 1 base from J, the gap between germline ends came to 12 bases. This CDR3 contains 16 residues.

This chain uses TRBV7-9 with TRBJ1-3, with D tentatively TRBD1 (5 bases). V gave up 6 bases and J gave up 1 base, with 10 bases separating them. The CDR3 is 14 residues long. Per the germline V gene, CDR1 is SEHNR and CDR2 is FQNEAQ (reference sequence). This CDR3 is CASRSTGSGNTIYF. DNA of the CDR3: TGTGCCAGCAGATCAACAGGTTCTGGAAACACCATATATTTT.

The chain couples TRBV24-1 to TRBJ1-3, with D possibly TRBD1 on 5 matching bases. Germline V gene sequence: CDR1 KGHDR, CDR2 SFDVKD. The V gene lost 5 bases and the J gene lost 8 bases, with 18 bases spanning the gap. This CDR3 has 15 amino acids. The CDR3 protein is CATSGPDGGRDTIYF. CDR3 bases: TGTGCCACCAGTGGACCGGACGGGGGACGGGACACCATATATTTT.

The rearrangement uses TRBV19 and TRBJ2-1; 11 bases are shared with TRBD2. The CDR3 spans 18 residues. The V gene's germline CDR1 is LNHDA and CDR2 SQIVND (reference sequence). With 4 bases clipped from V and 0 bases from J, the junction kept 8 bases outside the gene matches. The CDR3: CASSRLAGGPSSYNEQFF. DNA of the CDR3: TGTGCCAGTAGTAGGCTAGCGGGGGGCCCTAGCTCCTACAATGAGCAGTTCTTC.